These T cell receptor beta chains were read from a single sample in a study of blood T cell repertoires in COVID-19. Clones were sequenced by immunoSEQ multiplex PCR, and TCRdb holds only the in-frame ones, with some missing. The sample contains under 300,000 clones, 80% to 90% of which appear only once. Sequenced sample: PBMCs or T cells enriched from blood (not recorded which). The receptors originated from a man between 40 and 49 years old who had recovered from COVID-19. Each CDR3 is given with its conserved first and last residue. The D gene is left open where the match is weak. For some rows the clone size is stated as once, few or many, or as a class when expanded; others skip it.

clone size: .
J gene: TRBJ2-1
D gene: .
V gene: TRBV12-3/TRBV12-4
CDR3 protein: CASSSYPNEQFF
CDR3 DNA: TGTGCCAGCAGTTCCTACCCCAATGAGCAGTTCTTC

clone size: .
J gene: TRBJ2-7
D gene: .
V gene: TRBV27
CDR3 protein: CASSPGGFNEQYF
CDR3 DNA: TGTGCCAGCAGTCCCGGCGGGTTTAACGAGCAGTACTTC

clone size: .
J gene: TRBJ1-1
D gene: .
V gene: TRBV3-1/TRBV3-2
CDR3 protein: CASNQGNLRDPFF
CDR3 DNA: TGTGCCAGCAACCAAGGCAACCTGAGGGATCCTTTCTTT

clone size: once
J gene: TRBJ1-1
D gene: TRBD1
V gene: TRBV27
CDR3 protein: CASSPRTGGVRNTEAFF
CDR3 DNA: TGTGCCAGCAGTCCAAGGACAGGGGGCGTCAGGAACACTGAAGCTTTCTTT

clone size: .
J gene: TRBJ1-2
D gene: .
V gene: TRBV5-4
CDR3 protein: CASSFETPREGYTF
CDR3 DNA: TGTGCCAGCAGCTTTGAGACGCCTCGGGAAGGCTACACCTTC

clone size: .
J gene: TRBJ1-1
D gene: TRBD1
V gene: TRBV4-3
CDR3 protein: CASSQSQGSTEAFF
CDR3 DNA: TGCGCCAGCAGCCAATCACAGGGGAGCACTGAAGCTTTCTTT

clone size: .
J gene: TRBJ2-1
D gene: .
V gene: TRBV5-1
CDR3 protein: CASSLDRASYNEQFF
CDR3 DNA: TGCGCCAGCAGCTTGGACAGGGCCTCCTACAATGAGCAGTTCTTC

clone size: .
J gene: TRBJ1-2
D gene: TRBD1
V gene: TRBV6-5
CDR3 protein: CASSYRDRHGGYTF
CDR3 DNA: TGTGCCAGCAGTTACCGGGACAGACACGGTGGCTACACCTTC

clone size: .
J gene: TRBJ2-6
D gene: .
V gene: TRBV19
CDR3 protein: CASSIDFLTGANVLTF
CDR3 DNA: TGTGCCAGTAGTATAGATTTCTTAACTGGGGCCAACGTCCTGACTTTC

clone size: .
J gene: TRBJ1-3
D gene: .
V gene: TRBV30
CDR3 protein: CAWSPWGGGNTIYF
CDR3 DNA: TGTGCCTGGAGTCCCTGGGGAGGTGGAAACACCATATATTTT

clone size: .
J gene: TRBJ2-2
D gene: TRBD1
V gene: TRBV5-6
CDR3 protein: CASSLGQGTTGELFF
CDR3 DNA: TGTGCCAGCAGCTTGGGACAGGGGACCACCGGGGAGCTGTTTTTT

clone size: .
J gene: TRBJ1-1
D gene: TRBD1
V gene: TRBV5-1
CDR3 protein: CASRHSRGLDTEAFF
CDR3 DNA: TGCGCCAGCAGACACTCCAGGGGGCTGGACACTGAAGCTTTCTTT